This T cell receptor (beta chain) stems from a study of blood T cell repertoires in COVID-19. The CDR3 sequence is 15 residues long. V gave up 0 bases and J gave up 8 bases, with 16 bases separating them. From germline, CDR1 is SEHNR and CDR2 FQNEAQ (reference sequence). It was during active infection that Seattle patients were enrolled and then longitudinally followed. The table came from immunoSEQ multiplex PCR; TCRdb's copy has only in-frame clones and leaves some out. Of 200,000 to 250,000 clones in the sample, 85% were seen once. The V and J genes are TRBV7-9 and TRBJ1-2; D gene unclear. The sample taken for sequencing was peripheral blood. The origin of this receptor is a woman in her seventies with COVID-19, enrolled during active disease. The CDR3 region has the DNA TGTGCCAGCAGCTTAGCGCTACCCACTTCGGGAGGCTACACCTTC. Protein: CASSLALPTSGGYTF.